This T cell receptor beta chain was obtained from a study of T cell changes during pregnancy in multiple sclerosis. The CDR3 covers 16 residues. Germline V lookup: CDR1 KGHSH, CDR2 LQKENI. Trimming removed 1 base at V and 2 bases at J, with 9 bases between. Data came from immunoSEQ multiplex PCR; TCRdb stores just in-frame clones and leaves some out. Counted here are over 65,000 clones, just over 90% occurring once; the ten biggest clones make up 2.5% to 3%. The source of this sequence is a female donor with multiple sclerosis, enrolled in a pregnancy study. Source: peripheral blood, taken in the first trimester of pregnancy. The chain carries TRBV18 and TRBJ2-6, with TRBD2 as a possible D gene (5 bases). This CDR3 reads CASSPLPGAGANVLTF. The CDR3 region has the DNA TGTGCCAGCTCACCACTTCCCGGGGCTGGGGCCAACGTCCTGACTTTC.